This entry concerns a single T cell receptor beta chain. No antigen is known for it. Germline loops: CDR1 MGHDK, CDR2 SYGVNS. The CDR3 spans 13 residues. Trimming cost V 5 bases and J 5 bases; bases outside gene matches: 3. This entry is derived from a study of OX40 agonist ivuxolimab in advanced cancers. About the research overall: A diagnosis of hepatocellular carcinoma, melanoma, renal cell or head and neck cancer was present in dose-escalation patients. General study points: At doses 0.1 to 3.0 mg/kg, CD4+ and CD8+ clones expanded. Which antigen the expanded peripheral T cells recognized is unknown.

Some clones are missing from TCRdb's copy, which holds only in-frame ones; the method was immunoSEQ multiplex PCR. This sample has some 81,000 clones; around 86% occur once, and the top ten carry around 2%. The sequence was obtained from an adult with an advanced solid tumor such as melanoma, head and neck, liver or kidney cancer. The sample was CD4+ or CD8+ T cells sorted from blood, taken in a trial of the OX40 agonist ivuxolimab. The chain carries TRBV25-1 and TRBJ1-1, with 9 bases that match TRBD1. The CDR3 loop is CASSRTGDTEAFF. CDR3 sequence (DNA): TGTGCCAGCAGTAGGACAGGGGATACTGAAGCTTTCTTT.